This T cell receptor (beta chain) was sequenced for a study of cytomegalovirus exposure and HLA in healthy donors. Regarding the study as a whole: Within the roughly 120 validation repertoires, first-cohort TCR clusters tended to co-occur, according to a later analysis. Reports credit the classifier with highly specific, highly sensitive diagnosis of cytomegalovirus status.

Generated by immunoSEQ multiplex PCR, the TCRdb table keeps only in-frame clones and is missing some. The sample contains 80,000 to 100,000 clones, roughly 85% of which appear only once. Germline V gives CDR1 SQVTM, CDR2 ANQGSEA. The CDR3 loop spans 13 amino acids. The ends were cut back, 5 bases at V and 5 bases at J, with 15 bases in the middle. This clone was seen a single time. Its target is unknown. This chain connects TRBV29-1 to TRBJ2-5; maybe TRBD1 (5 bases). The specimen was PBMCs. This TCR came from a woman in her thirties in good health and CMV-seronegative. The CDR3 is CSVKKGARETQYF. CDR3 nucleotide sequence: TGCAGCGTTAAGAAAGGGGCTCGGGAGACCCAGTACTTC.